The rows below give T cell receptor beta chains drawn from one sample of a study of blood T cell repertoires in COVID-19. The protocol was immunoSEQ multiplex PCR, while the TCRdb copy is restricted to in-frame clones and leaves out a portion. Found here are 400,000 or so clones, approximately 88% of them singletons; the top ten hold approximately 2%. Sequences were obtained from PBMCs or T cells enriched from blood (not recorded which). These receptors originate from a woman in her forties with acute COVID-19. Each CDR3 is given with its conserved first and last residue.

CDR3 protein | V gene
CASSITTATNEKLFF | TRBV19
CASSDTKGSFLNTEAFF | TRBV7-2
CASSLAVAQIYNSPLHF | TRBV5-6
CASSAGTGGYYGYTF | TRBV5-1
CASSQDGHTAIYF | TRBV3-1/TRBV3-2
CASSEWGQGAEEQFF | TRBV10-1
CASSQGQDYGYTF | TRBV14
CASSLFESNQPQHF | TRBV12-1
CAWSEAGGEKLFF | TRBV30
CASSLQGNSGNTIYF | TRBV7-6
CASSLRDYGYTF | TRBV19
CASSTGTNQPQHF | TRBV6-5
CATSRDTGWETQYF | TRBV15
CASKLAGTNEKLFF | TRBV3-1/TRBV3-2
CASSVASGEDTQYF | TRBV9
CASSERLAGTDTQYF | TRBV6-1
CASSESTLVGTEAFF | TRBV10-1
CASSKRTVTLYTEAFF | TRBV19